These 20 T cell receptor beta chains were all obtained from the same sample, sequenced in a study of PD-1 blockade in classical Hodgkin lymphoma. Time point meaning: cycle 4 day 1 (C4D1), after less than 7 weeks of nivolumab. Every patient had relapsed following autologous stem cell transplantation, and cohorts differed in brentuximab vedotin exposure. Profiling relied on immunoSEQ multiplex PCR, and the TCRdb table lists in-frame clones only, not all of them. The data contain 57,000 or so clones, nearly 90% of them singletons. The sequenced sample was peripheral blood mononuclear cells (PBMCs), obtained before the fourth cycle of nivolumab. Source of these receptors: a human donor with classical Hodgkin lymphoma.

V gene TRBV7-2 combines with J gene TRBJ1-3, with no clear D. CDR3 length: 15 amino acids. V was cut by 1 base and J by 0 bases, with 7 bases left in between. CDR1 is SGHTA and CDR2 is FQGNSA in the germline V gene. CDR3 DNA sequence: TGTGCCAGCAGCTTAGGGGGATACTCTGGAAACACCATATATTTT. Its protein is CASSLGGYSGNTIYF.

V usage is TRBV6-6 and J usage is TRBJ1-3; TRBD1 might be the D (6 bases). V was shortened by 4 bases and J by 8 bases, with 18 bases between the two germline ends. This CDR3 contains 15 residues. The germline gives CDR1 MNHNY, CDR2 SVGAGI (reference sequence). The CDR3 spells CASSSIGQILDTIYF. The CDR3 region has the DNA TGTGCCAGCAGTTCCATCGGACAGATATTAGACACCATATATTTT.

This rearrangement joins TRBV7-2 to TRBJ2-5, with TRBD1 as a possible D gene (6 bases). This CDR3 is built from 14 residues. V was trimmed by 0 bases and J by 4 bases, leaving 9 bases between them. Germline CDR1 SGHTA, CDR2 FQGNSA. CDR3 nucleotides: TGTGCCAGCAGCTTAGCGGGCAGGGGAGAGACCCAGTACTTC. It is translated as CASSLAGRGETQYF.

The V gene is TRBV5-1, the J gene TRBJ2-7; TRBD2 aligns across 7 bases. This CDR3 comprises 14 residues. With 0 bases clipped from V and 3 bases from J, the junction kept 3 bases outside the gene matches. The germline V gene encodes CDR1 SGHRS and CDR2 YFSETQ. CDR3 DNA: TGCGCCAGCAGCTTGGACGCGGGGGACTACGAGCAGTACTTC. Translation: CASSLDAGDYEQYF.

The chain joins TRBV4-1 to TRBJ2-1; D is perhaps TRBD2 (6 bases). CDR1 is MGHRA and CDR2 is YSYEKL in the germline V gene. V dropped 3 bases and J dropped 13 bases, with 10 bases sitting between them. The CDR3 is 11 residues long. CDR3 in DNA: TGCGCCAGCAGCCATCCGGGACTTCAGTTCTTC. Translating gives CASSHPGLQFF.

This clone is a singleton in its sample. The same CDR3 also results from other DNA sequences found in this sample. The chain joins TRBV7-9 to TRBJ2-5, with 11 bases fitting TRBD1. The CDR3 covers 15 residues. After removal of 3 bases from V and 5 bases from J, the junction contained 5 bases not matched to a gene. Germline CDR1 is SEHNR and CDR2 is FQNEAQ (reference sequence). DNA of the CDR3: TGTGCCAGCAGCTTTCGGACAGGGGGCGGGGAGACCCAGTACTTC. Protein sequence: CASSFRTGGGETQYF.

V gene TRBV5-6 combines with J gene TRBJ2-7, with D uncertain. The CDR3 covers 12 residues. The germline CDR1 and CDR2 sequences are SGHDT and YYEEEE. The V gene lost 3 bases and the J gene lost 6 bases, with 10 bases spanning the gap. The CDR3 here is CASSSEWGEQYF. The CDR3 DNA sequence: TGTGCCAGCAGCTCCGAGTGGGGCGAGCAGTACTTC.

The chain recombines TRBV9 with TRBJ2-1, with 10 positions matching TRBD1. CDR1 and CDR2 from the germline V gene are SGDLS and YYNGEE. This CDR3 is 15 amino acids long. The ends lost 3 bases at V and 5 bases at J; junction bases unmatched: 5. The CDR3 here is CASSGTGGLDNEQFF. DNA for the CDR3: TGTGCCAGCAGCGGGACAGGGGGTCTTGACAATGAGCAGTTCTTC.

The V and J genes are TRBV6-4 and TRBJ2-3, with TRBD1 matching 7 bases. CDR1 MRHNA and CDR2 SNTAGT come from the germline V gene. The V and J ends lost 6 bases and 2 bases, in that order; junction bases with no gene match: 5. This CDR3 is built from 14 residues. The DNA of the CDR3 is TGTGCCAGCAGCCCCCAGGGGGACACAGATACGCAGTATTTT. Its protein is CASSPQGDTDTQYF.

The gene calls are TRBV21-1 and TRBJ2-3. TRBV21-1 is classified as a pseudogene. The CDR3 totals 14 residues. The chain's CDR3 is CASFQRGGTDTQYF. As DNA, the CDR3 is TGTGCCAGCTTCCAAAGAGGGGGCACAGATACGCAGTATTTT.

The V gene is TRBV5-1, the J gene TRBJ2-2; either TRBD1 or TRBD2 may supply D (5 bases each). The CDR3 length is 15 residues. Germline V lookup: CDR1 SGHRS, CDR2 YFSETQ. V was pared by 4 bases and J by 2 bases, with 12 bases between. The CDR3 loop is CASSPGRGNTGELFF. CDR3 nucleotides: TGCGCCAGCAGCCCGGGACGAGGAAACACCGGGGAGCTGTTTTTT.

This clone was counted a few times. CDR3 residues: CASSLGWSNGTEAFF. The CDR3 nucleotides are TGTGCCAGCAGCTTAGGTTGGAGTAACGGCACTGAAGCTTTCTTT. The chain recombines TRBV11-2 with TRBJ1-1; D remains unclear. Germline CDR1 and CDR2: SGHAT and FQNNGV. The CDR3 length is 15 residues. Deletions cut 1 base from V and 4 bases from J, with 13 bases between.

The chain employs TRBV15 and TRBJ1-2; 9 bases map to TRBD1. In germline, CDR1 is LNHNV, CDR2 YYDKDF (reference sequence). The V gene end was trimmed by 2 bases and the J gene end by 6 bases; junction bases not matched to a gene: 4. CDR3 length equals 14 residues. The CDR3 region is CATSRRTGADGYTF. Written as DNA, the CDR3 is TGTGCCACCAGCAGAAGGACAGGGGCAGATGGCTACACCTTC.

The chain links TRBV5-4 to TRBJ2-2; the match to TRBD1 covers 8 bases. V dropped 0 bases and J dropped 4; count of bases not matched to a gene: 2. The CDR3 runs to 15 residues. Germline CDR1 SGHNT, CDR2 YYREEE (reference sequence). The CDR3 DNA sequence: TGTGCCAGCAGCTTGGCAGGGGGCTTCACCGGGGAGCTGTTTTTT. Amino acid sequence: CASSLAGGFTGELFF.

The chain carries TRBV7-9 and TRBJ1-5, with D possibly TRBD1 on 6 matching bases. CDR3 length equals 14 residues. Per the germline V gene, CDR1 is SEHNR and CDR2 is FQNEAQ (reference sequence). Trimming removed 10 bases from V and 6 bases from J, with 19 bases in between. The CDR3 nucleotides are TGTGCCATAGGAAGGGGGTCGAGTGGTCAGCCCCAGCATTTT. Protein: CAIGRGSSGQPQHF.

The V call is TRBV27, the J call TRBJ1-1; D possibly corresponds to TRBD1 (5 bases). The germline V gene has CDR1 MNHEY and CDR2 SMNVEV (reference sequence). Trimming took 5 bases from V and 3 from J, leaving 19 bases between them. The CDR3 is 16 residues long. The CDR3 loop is CASSPLLSDIYTEAFF. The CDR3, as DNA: TGTGCCAGCAGTCCCCTCCTATCGGACATTTACACTGAAGCTTTCTTT.

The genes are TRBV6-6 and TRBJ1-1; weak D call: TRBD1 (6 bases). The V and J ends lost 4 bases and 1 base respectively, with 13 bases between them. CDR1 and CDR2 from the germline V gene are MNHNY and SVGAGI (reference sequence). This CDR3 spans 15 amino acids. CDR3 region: CASSWGGARNTEAFF. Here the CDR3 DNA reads TGTGCCAGCAGTTGGGGGGGGGCACGGAACACTGAAGCTTTCTTT.

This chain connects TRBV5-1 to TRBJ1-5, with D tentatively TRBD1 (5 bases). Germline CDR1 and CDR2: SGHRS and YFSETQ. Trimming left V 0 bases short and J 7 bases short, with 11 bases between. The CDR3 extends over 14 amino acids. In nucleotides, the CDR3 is TGCGCCAGCAGCTTGGCGGGGCTGCAGCAGCCCCAGCATTTT. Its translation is CASSLAGLQQPQHF.

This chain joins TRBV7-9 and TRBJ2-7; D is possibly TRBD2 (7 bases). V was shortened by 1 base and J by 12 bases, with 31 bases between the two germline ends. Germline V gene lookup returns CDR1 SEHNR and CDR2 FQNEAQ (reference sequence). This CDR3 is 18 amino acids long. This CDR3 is CASSLGGKAGAVQRELYF. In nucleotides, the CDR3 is TGTGCCAGCAGCTTAGGGGGAAAGGCGGGGGCGGTCCAACGGGAACTGTACTTC.

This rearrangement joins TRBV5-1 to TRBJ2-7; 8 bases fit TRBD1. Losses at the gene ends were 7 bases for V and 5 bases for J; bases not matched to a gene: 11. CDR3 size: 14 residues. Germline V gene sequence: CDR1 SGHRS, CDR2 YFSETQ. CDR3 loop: CASWAGGIMDEQYF. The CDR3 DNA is TGCGCCAGCTGGGCAGGGGGCATAATGGACGAGCAGTACTTC.